This entry features one T cell receptor beta chain sequence. Its target is not known. RNA transcripts were the template for amplifying TCR beta CDR3 regions. The HTBI primer set was used in a first-round RT-PCR of the TCR CDR3. TCRdb analysed the multiplex PCR reads with MiXCR anew, one entry per CDR3 protein. The data hold approximately 510,000 distinct CDR3 sequences, with less than 25% observed a single time. Uncontrolled infections, other autoimmune diseases, pregnancy or lactation led to exclusion of patients. Fresh peripheral blood, roughly 9.6 ml, was the source of the PBMCs. This sample was included in a study of T cells in Graves' hyperthyroidism and ophthalmopathy. Study results and limitations: Most thyroid clonotypes expanded above 0.001 appeared in blood too.

The CDR3 is 18 residues long. Germline trimming cut 5 bases from V and 2 bases from J; bases unmatched to any gene: 13. This chain joins TRBV12-3 or TRBV12-4 and TRBJ2-4; 9 bases align to TRBD1. This sequence originates from a man between 18 and 29 years old with Graves' hyperthyroidism. Sequencing used blood. CDR3 loop: CASSATRDRAGTKNIQYF. For the CDR3, the DNA is TGTGCCAGCAGTGCCACCCGGGACAGGGCGGGGACCAAAAACATTCAGTACTTC.